This T cell receptor beta chain was recorded in a study of Ad26.COV2.S vaccination and SARS-CoV-2 variants. Study-wide background: The COV1001 Ad26.COV2.S trial arm included the donor. Findings and limits, study-wide: Post-vaccination spike-specific CD8+ and CD4+ T cell responses reportedly had substantial breadth.

Treatment denoted: 15 to 20 received Ad26.COV2.S at low or high dose, single or two shots; roughly five received placebo; per-sample allocation not given. Specimen acquisition occurred on day 63 following the initial vaccine or placebo injection. The donor's status was that of an adult aged 18-55 years in Boston. A word on this clone: Its antigen is currently unknown.

Generated by immunoSEQ multiplex PCR, the TCRdb table keeps only in-frame clones and is missing some. The profile covers 400,000 to 500,000 clones, with roughly 90% appearing a single time and about 3.6% taken by the ten largest. J lost 9 bases, V lost 6 bases, and 14 bases had no gene match. CDR1 is MNHEY, CDR2 SVGEGT, per germline. CDR3 size: 15 residues. The clonotype was recovered from a person between 18 and 65 years old who received the Ad26.COV2.S COVID-19 vaccine or a placebo. The rearrangement links TRBV6-2 or TRBV6-3 to TRBJ2-1; TRBD1 aligns across 7 bases. The specimen comprised peripheral blood, sampled in a trial of Ad26.COV2.S vaccine versus placebo. CDR3 residues: CASSQNNDRVREQFF. The CDR3 DNA sequence: TGTGCCAGCAGCCAGAACAACGACAGGGTCCGTGAGCAGTTCTTC.